The next 30 T cell receptor beta chains were all read from a single sample in a study of blood T cell repertoires in COVID-19. This table comes from immunoSEQ multiplex PCR, and its TCRdb copy is limited to in-frame clones, with some not included. The data hold 80,000 to 100,000 clones, with about four fifths observed a single time. Sequencing was carried out using peripheral blood. The origin of the receptors is a human donor in a cohort sampled during active COVID-19.

This clone was counted only a few times. V is TRBV10-3 and J is TRBJ2-7; D remains ambiguous. The germline V gene has CDR1 ENHRY and CDR2 SYGVKD. The V end was cut by 9 bases, the J end by 5 bases, with 14 bases between. CDR3 size: 12 residues. The CDR3 nucleotides read TGTGCCATTCACCCCTCCGGAGACGAGCAGTACTTC. This encodes CAIHPSGDEQYF.

V is TRBV9 and J is TRBJ1-2; D not resolved. The CDR3 spans 12 residues. Germline CDR1 and CDR2: SGDLS and YYNGEE. The ends were cut back, 6 bases at V and 0 bases at J, with 6 bases in the middle. The CDR3 coding sequence is TGTGCCAGCACTTGGCCTAACTATGGCTACACCTTC. Translated: CASTWPNYGYTF.

The J gene is TRBJ1-1, the V gene TRBV5-1; D is unclear. Trimming took 0 bases from V and 0 from J, leaving 15 bases between them. The germline V gene has CDR1 SGHRS and CDR2 YFSETQ. The CDR3 has 17 amino acids. This CDR3 is CASSLAKGVGMNTEAFF. The DNA for the CDR3 is TGCGCCAGCAGCTTGGCCAAGGGAGTGGGCATGAACACTGAAGCTTTCTTT.

The chain combines TRBV10-3 with TRBJ1-1, with D perhaps matching TRBD1 (5 bases). Trimming took 4 bases from V and 7 from J, leaving 10 bases between them. Per the germline V gene, CDR1 is ENHRY and CDR2 is SYGVKD. This CDR3 comprises 12 residues. The CDR3 coding sequence is TGTGCCATCAGTGGCGCCGGGGGTGAAGCTTTCTTT. This codes for CAISGAGGEAFF.

CDR3 sequence: CAIPTSGLNTGELFF. Here the CDR3 DNA reads TGTGCCATCCCTACTAGCGGGCTGAACACCGGGGAGCTGTTTTTT. J is TRBJ2-2 and V is TRBV2, with TRBD2 identical over 9 bases. The J segment lost 1 base and the V segment lost 10 bases, leaving 7 bases of the junction unmatched. The CDR3 has 15 amino acids. Germline lookup yields CDR1 SNHLY and CDR2 FYNNEI.

The chain uses TRBV5-1 and TRBJ2-1; D remains ambiguous. Trimming removed 5 bases from V and 3 bases from J, with 12 bases in between. The CDR3 loop spans 14 amino acids. Germline-derived CDR1 and CDR2 are SGHRS and YFSETQ. The CDR3 coding sequence is TGCGCCAGCAGATCTGGCCAGCGCTACAATGAGCAGTTCTTC. Translating gives CASRSGQRYNEQFF. The full variable domain, rest sourced from reference TRBV5-1 and TRBJ2-1, is KAGVTQTPRYLIKTRGQQVTLSCSPISGHRSVSWYQQTPGQGLQFLFEYFSETQRNKGNFPGRFSGRQFSNSRSEMNVSTLELGDSALYLCASRSGQRYNEQFFGPGTRLTVL.

V is TRBV7-6 and J is TRBJ1-5; TRBD1 might be the D (5 bases). V lost 3 bases to trimming and J lost 2 bases, with 14 bases between them. Germline V CDR1 and CDR2: SGHVS, FNYEAQ. This CDR3 comprises 16 residues. This CDR3 is CASSLGGVWGNQPQHF. CDR3 coding DNA: TGTGCCAGCAGCTTGGGGGGGGTATGGGGCAATCAGCCCCAGCATTTT.

The chain links TRBV28 to TRBJ2-7; the D gene is possibly TRBD2 (7 bases). The V end was cut by 8 bases, the J end by 13 bases, with 18 bases between. Germline V gives CDR1 MDHEN, CDR2 SYDVKM. The CDR3 loop spans 11 amino acids. The DNA of the CDR3 is TGTGCCAGCGGCTCCTGGGGGGGACACTACTTC. Its translation is CASGSWGGHYF. Filled out from reference TRBV28 and TRBJ2-7, the complete variable domain reads DVKVTQSSRYLVKRTGEKVFLECVQDMDHENMFWYRQDPGLGLRLIYFSYDVKMKEKGDIPEGYSVSREKKERFSLILESASTNQTSMYLCASGSWGGHYFGPGTRLTVT.

CDR3 sequence (DNA): TGTGCCAGCAGTTCAGTATCGGCTAGCGAAGAGACCCAGTACTTC. Its protein product is CASSSVSASEETQYF. The chain has TRBV28 and TRBJ2-5; tentatively, D is TRBD2 (6 bases). The CDR3 sequence is 15 residues long. V dropped 4 bases and J dropped 3 bases, with 15 bases sitting between them. Germline V CDR1 and CDR2: MDHEN, SYDVKM. Full variable domain (outside the CDR3, taken from reference TRBV28 and TRBJ2-5): DVKVTQSSRYLVKRTGEKVFLECVQDMDHENMFWYRQDPGLGLRLIYFSYDVKMKEKGDIPEGYSVSREKKERFSLILESASTNQTSMYLCASSSVSASEETQYFGPGTRLLVL.

This clone was detected only a few times. The V call is TRBV30, the J call TRBJ1-1; 9 bases fit TRBD1. The germline V gene has CDR1 GTSNPN and CDR2 SVGIG (reference sequence). With V trimmed by 5 bases and J by 6 bases, 4 bases remained unmatched. The CDR3 is made up of 12 amino acids. The CDR3 protein is CAWHRGQAEAFF. The CDR3 DNA sequence: TGTGCCTGGCACAGGGGGCAAGCTGAAGCTTTCTTT.

The rearrangement uses TRBV5-1 and TRBJ1-5; TRBD1 is a possible D gene (5 bases). CDR1 and CDR2 (germline): SGHRS, YFSETQ. The germline V and J ends were trimmed by 4 bases and 10 bases, with 18 bases remaining between them. CDR3 length: 14 residues. For the CDR3, the DNA is TGCGCCAGCAGCAGGGGCCTTAGGGGCGAACCCCAGCATTTT. It encodes CASSRGLRGEPQHF.

The table lists this clone with a few counts. The gene calls are TRBV14 and TRBJ2-2, with TRBD2 as a possible D gene (6 bases). The germline V gene has CDR1 SGHDN and CDR2 FVKESK. Trimming removed 4 bases from V and 3 bases from J, with 9 bases in between. This CDR3 has 14 residues. CDR3 coding DNA: TGTGCCAGCAGCCCCGGGACTTACACCGGGGAGCTGTTTTTT. The encoded protein is CASSPGTYTGELFF.

The chain links TRBV28 to TRBJ2-7, with TRBD2 matching 8 bases. The V gene end was trimmed by 5 bases and the J gene end by 6 bases; junction bases not matched to a gene: 6. CDR1 MDHEN and CDR2 SYDVKM come from the germline V gene. The CDR3 is 13 residues long. Written as DNA, the CDR3 is TGTGCCAGCAGTCCGGGAGGGCGGAGCGAGCAGTACTTC. Translating gives CASSPGGRSEQYF.

This rearrangement joins TRBV6-6 to TRBJ2-5; TRBD2 agrees at 12 bases. Trimming cost V 4 bases and J 7 bases; bases outside gene matches: 10. Germline CDR1 MNHNY, CDR2 SVGAGI (reference sequence). The CDR3 totals 16 residues. CDR3 loop: CASSSSGRAPIGTQYF. The CDR3 DNA reads as TGTGCCAGCAGTTCTAGCGGGAGGGCCCCAATAGGGACCCAGTACTTC.

A note on this clone: The identical CDR3 is also encoded by other nucleotide sequences in the sample. This chain joins TRBV5-1 and TRBJ1-1; tentative D call: TRBD1 (5 bases). V lost 4 bases and J 2 bases, leaving 9 bases between the germline ends. Germline CDR1 reads SGHRS; CDR2 reads YFSETQ. The CDR3 totals 13 residues. The CDR3 DNA reads TGCGCCAGCAGCACCCAGGGTAACACTGAAGCTTTCTTT. Protein sequence: CASSTQGNTEAFF.

The CDR3 here is CASSPPLAGGPGTGELFF. The CDR3 nucleotides read TGTGCCAGCAGCCCCCCTCTAGCGGGAGGGCCGGGAACCGGGGAGCTGTTTTTT. V and J are TRBV7-9 and TRBJ2-2; 12 positions match TRBD2. V shed 5 bases, J shed 5 bases, and the junction held 12 bases outside the gene matches. The CDR3 is 18 residues long. The V gene's germline CDR1 is SEHNR and CDR2 FQNEAQ (reference sequence).

The chain carries TRBV3-1 (or the pseudogene TRBV3-2) and TRBJ1-2; TRBD1 is a possible D gene (6 bases). Germline CDR1 and CDR2: LGHDT and YNNKEL (reference sequence). V gave up 1 base and J gave up 4 bases, with 10 bases separating them. The CDR3 loop spans 14 amino acids. The CDR3 bases are TGTGCCAGCAGCCAAGGGGTAGGGGGCTATGGCTACACCTTC. It specifies CASSQGVGGYGYTF.

This chain connects TRBV2 to TRBJ1-2; maybe TRBD1 (5 bases). CDR1 and CDR2 from the germline V gene are SNHLY and FYNNEI. The V and J ends lost 7 bases and 7 bases respectively, with 13 bases between them. The CDR3 runs 12 residues. The CDR3 protein is CASNLQGSGYTF. The DNA of the CDR3 is TGTGCCAGCAATCTTCAGGGAAGTGGCTACACCTTC.

This chain links TRBV11-2 with TRBJ2-7; 8 bases line up with TRBD1. Germline lookup yields CDR1 SGHAT and CDR2 FQNNGV. This CDR3 contains 14 residues. The trim removed 5 bases at V and 2 bases at J, leaving 5 bases unmatched. The CDR3 coding sequence is TGTGCCAGCAGCCCCGGGACAGGAACCTACGAGCAGTACTTC. Its protein product is CASSPGTGTYEQYF.

The CDR3: CASGLAGGADTQYF. The CDR3 DNA is TGTGCCAGCGGACTAGCGGGAGGCGCAGATACGCAGTATTTT. This sequence joins TRBV2 and TRBJ2-3, with TRBD2 matching over 14 bases. The trim removed 8 bases at V and 4 bases at J, leaving 2 bases unmatched. CDR1 SNHLY and CDR2 FYNNEI come from the germline V gene. The CDR3 loop spans 14 amino acids.

The chain links TRBV18 to TRBJ1-3, with D possibly TRBD1 on 5 matching bases. CDR1 and CDR2 (germline): KGHSH, LQKENI. The CDR3 contains 16 residues. V was clipped by 0 bases and J by 1 base, with 10 bases between them. The CDR3 DNA reads as TGTGCCAGCTCACCACCGTCTTCAGGGTCTGGAAACACCATATATTTT. Amino acid sequence: CASSPPSSGSGNTIYF.

This chain links TRBV27 with TRBJ1-1; D might be TRBD1 (5 bases). This CDR3 is built from 14 residues. V was shortened by 6 bases and J by 6 bases, with 17 bases between the two germline ends. The germline V gene encodes CDR1 MNHEY and CDR2 SMNVEV (reference sequence). CDR3 DNA sequence: TGTGCCAGCAGCCCGAGTCGGGGGGGTTCTGAAGCTTTCTTT. Translated: CASSPSRGGSEAFF.

V gene TRBV4-1 combines with J gene TRBJ2-7; TRBD1 is a possible D gene (7 bases). V lost 6 bases and J 4 bases, leaving 19 bases between the germline ends. The CDR3 covers 15 residues. CDR1 MGHRA and CDR2 YSYEKL come from the germline V gene. The CDR3 region is CASSQPQGGSYEQYF. As DNA, the CDR3 is TGCGCCAGCAGTCAGCCCCAGGGGGGCAGTTACGAGCAGTACTTC.

The CDR3 coding sequence is TGTGCCAGCAGCCCAATAGCGGAGCCAAGCACAGATACGCAGTATTTT. Protein product: CASSPIAEPSTDTQYF. V is TRBV3-1 (or the pseudogene TRBV3-2) and J is TRBJ2-3; D may be TRBD2 (6 bases). Germline CDR1 reads LGHDT; CDR2 reads YNNKEL (reference sequence). CDR3 length equals 16 residues. The ends were cut back, 4 bases at V and 0 bases at J, with 14 bases in the middle.

This clone has a single count. The chain has TRBV30 and TRBJ2-5; no clear D. The CDR3 extends over 10 amino acids. V shed 5 bases and J shed 5 bases, with 6 bases lying between them. Germline values: CDR1 GTSNPN, CDR2 SVGIG (reference sequence). The CDR3 nucleotides read TGTGCCTGGCTACGGGAGACCCAGTACTTC. Protein: CAWLRETQYF.

This clone was seen only once. This CDR3 is CASIAGVRYDTGELFF. CDR3 sequence (DNA): TGCGCCAGCATCGCGGGGGTGCGGTACGACACCGGGGAGCTGTTTTTT. This chain links TRBV4-1 with TRBJ2-2; the match to TRBD2 covers 7 bases. V lost 7 bases and J lost 3; bases outside the gene matches: 11. Per the germline V gene, CDR1 is MGHRA and CDR2 is YSYEKL. This CDR3 contains 16 residues.

V gene TRBV27 combines with J gene TRBJ2-6; the D gene is possibly TRBD2 (5 bases). The V and J ends lost 2 bases and 0 bases respectively, with 26 bases between them. Germline CDR1 is MNHEY and CDR2 is SMNVEV (reference sequence). CDR3 length: 22 residues. Here the CDR3 DNA reads TGTGCCAGCAGTTTAATGAGCGGTCAAATTTGGGCTCGGGCCTCTGGGGCCAACGTCCTGACTTTC. Amino acids: CASSLMSGQIWARASGANVLTF.

The rearrangement links TRBV6-6 to TRBJ1-1; a possible D gene is TRBD1 (6 bases). Deletions cut 6 bases from V and 7 bases from J, with 12 bases between. This CDR3 contains 12 residues. Germline CDR1 and CDR2: MNHNY and SVGAGI (reference sequence). Here the CDR3 DNA reads TGTGCCAGCAGATCACAGGGAGTTGAAGCTTTCTTT. Residues: CASRSQGVEAFF.

The CDR3 reads CASSPTGGMDTEAFF. The CDR3, as DNA: TGTGCCAGCAGCCCGACAGGGGGCATGGACACTGAAGCTTTCTTT. This chain joins TRBV7-2 and TRBJ1-1; the match to TRBD1 covers 10 bases. The germline V gene has CDR1 SGHTA and CDR2 FQGNSA. CDR3 length: 15 amino acids. V lost 5 bases to trimming and J lost 3 bases; unmatched junction nucleotides: 6.

The chain is built from TRBV7-9 and TRBJ1-2, with 9 bases aligning to TRBD1. CDR3 length: 16 residues. The germline CDR1 and CDR2 sequences are SEHNR and FQNEAQ (reference sequence). After removal of 4 bases from V and 4 bases from J, the junction contained 10 bases not matched to a gene. The CDR3 is CASSSTGGRGLYGYTF. The DNA of the CDR3 is TGTGCCAGCAGCTCTACAGGGGGCAGGGGGCTCTATGGCTACACCTTC.